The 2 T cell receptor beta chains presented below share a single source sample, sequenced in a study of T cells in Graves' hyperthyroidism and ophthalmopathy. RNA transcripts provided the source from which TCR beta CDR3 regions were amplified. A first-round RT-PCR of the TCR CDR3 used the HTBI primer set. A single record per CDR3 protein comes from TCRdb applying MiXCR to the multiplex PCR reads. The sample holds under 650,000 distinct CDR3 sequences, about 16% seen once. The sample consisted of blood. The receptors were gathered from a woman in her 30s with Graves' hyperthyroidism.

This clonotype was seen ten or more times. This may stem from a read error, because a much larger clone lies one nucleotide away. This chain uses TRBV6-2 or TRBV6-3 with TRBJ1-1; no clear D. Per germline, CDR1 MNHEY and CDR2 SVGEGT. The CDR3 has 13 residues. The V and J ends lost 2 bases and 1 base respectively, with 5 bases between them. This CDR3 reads CASSYRRNTEAFF. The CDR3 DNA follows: TGTGCCAGCAGTTACAGGAGGAACACTGAAGCTTTCTTT.

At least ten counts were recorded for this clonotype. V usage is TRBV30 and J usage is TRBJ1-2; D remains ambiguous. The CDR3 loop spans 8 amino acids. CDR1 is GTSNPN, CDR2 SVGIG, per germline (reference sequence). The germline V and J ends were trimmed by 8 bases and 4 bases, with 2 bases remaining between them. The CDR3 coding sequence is TGTGCCAGCTATGGCTACACCTTC. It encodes CASYGYTF.